A selection of T cell receptor beta chains follows, all from one sample in a study of blood T cell repertoires in COVID-19. Generated by immunoSEQ multiplex PCR, the TCRdb table keeps only in-frame clones and is missing some. In the table there are about 330,000 clones, 89% of which are singletons. Sequencing was carried out using peripheral blood. These receptors all stem from a man aged 18 to 29 who had recovered from COVID-19. Both conserved end residues are part of each CDR3. A D gene is named only where the DNA matches it firmly. Some rows mark clone size as missing; the rest say once, few, many or name a class of expanded clone.

J: TRBJ2-7
size: NA
V: TRBV21-1
D: NA
CDR3: CASSGDEQYF
DNA: TGTGCCAGCTCCGGGGACGAGCAGTACTTC

J: TRBJ2-5
size: NA
V: TRBV5-1
D: NA
CDR3: CASKSGETQYF
DNA: TGCGCCAGCAAGAGTGGAGAGACCCAGTACTTC

J: TRBJ2-6
size: once
V: TRBV6-2/TRBV6-3
D: NA
CDR3: CASSHQDWEPLSGANVLTF
DNA: TGTGCCAGCAGTCACCAGGATTGGGAGCCCCTCTCTGGGGCCAACGTCCTGACTTTC

J: TRBJ1-2
size: NA
V: TRBV29-1
D: TRBD1
CDR3: CSVEEAGTGYGYTF
DNA: TGCAGCGTTGAAGAGGCGGGGACAGGTTATGGCTACACCTTC

J: TRBJ2-2
size: NA
V: TRBV7-9
D: TRBD1
CDR3: CASSWTTGGTGELFF
DNA: TGTGCCAGCAGCTGGACAACAGGGGGCACCGGGGAGCTGTTTTTT

J: TRBJ1-3
size: NA
V: TRBV6-6
D: TRBD1
CDR3: CASSRNGQAISGNTIYF
DNA: TGTGCCAGCAGTCGAAACGGACAGGCCATCTCTGGAAACACCATATATTTT

J: TRBJ2-6
size: NA
V: TRBV2
D: NA
CDR3: CASSGQGLSGANVLTF
DNA: TGTGCCAGCAGTGGACAGGGACTCTCTGGGGCCAACGTCCTGACTTTC

J: TRBJ2-7
size: NA
V: TRBV5-1
D: NA
CDR3: CASSSTGYEQYF
DNA: TGCGCCAGCAGCTCCACGGGGTACGAGCAGTACTTC

J: TRBJ1-2
size: NA
V: TRBV2
D: NA
CDR3: CASNVLEGDYGYTF
DNA: TGTGCCAGCAACGTTTTAGAGGGGGATTATGGCTACACCTTC

J: TRBJ1-1
size: NA
V: TRBV29-1
D: TRBD1
CDR3: CSVPDRGRTEAFF
DNA: TGCAGCGTGCCGGACAGGGGGCGTACTGAAGCTTTCTTT

J: TRBJ1-1
size: NA
V: TRBV6-5
D: NA
CDR3: CASSYMQENTEAFF
DNA: TGTGCCAGCAGTTACATGCAGGAGAACACTGAAGCTTTCTTT

J: TRBJ2-2
size: NA
V: TRBV18
D: TRBD2
CDR3: CASSFLAGSETGELFF
DNA: TGTGCCAGCTCATTTCTAGCGGGGAGCGAGACCGGGGAGCTGTTTTTT

J: TRBJ2-5
size: once
V: TRBV11-3
D: NA
CDR3: CASSFGVQETQYF
DNA: TGTGCCAGCAGCTTCGGGGTCCAAGAGACCCAGTACTTC

J: TRBJ2-5
size: NA
V: TRBV12-3/TRBV12-4
D: NA
CDR3: CASTGFTMETQYF
DNA: TGTGCCAGCACCGGGTTTACAATGGAGACCCAGTACTTC

J: TRBJ2-1
size: NA
V: TRBV27
D: NA
CDR3: CASSSQGNEQFF
DNA: TGTGCCAGCAGTTCTCAGGGTAATGAGCAGTTCTTC

J: TRBJ2-5
size: NA
V: TRBV6-5
D: NA
CDR3: CASSSGYQETQYF
DNA: TGTGCCAGCAGTTCAGGGTACCAAGAGACCCAGTACTTC

J: TRBJ1-1
size: NA
V: TRBV7-2
D: TRBD1
CDR3: CASSFGGGVPEAFF
DNA: TGTGCCAGCAGCTTTGGAGGGGGCGTTCCTGAAGCTTTCTTT

J: TRBJ2-1
size: NA
V: TRBV29-1
D: TRBD1
CDR3: CSVVTGASNEQFF
DNA: TGCAGCGTTGTCACAGGGGCTAGTAATGAGCAGTTCTTC

J: TRBJ2-5
size: NA
V: TRBV7-9
D: TRBD2
CDR3: CASSQRGTSGGPQETQYF
DNA: TGTGCCAGCAGCCAACGGGGGACTAGCGGGGGACCTCAAGAGACCCAGTACTTC

J: TRBJ1-1
size: NA
V: TRBV7-6
D: NA
CDR3: CASSSPQGNHMNTEAFF
DNA: TGTGCCAGCAGCTCTCCCCAGGGAAACCATATGAACACTGAAGCTTTCTTT

J: TRBJ2-1
size: NA
V: TRBV19
D: NA
CDR3: CASSHTGNAYNEQFF
DNA: TGTGCCAGTAGTCACACAGGGAACGCCTACAATGAGCAGTTCTTC

J: TRBJ2-1
size: NA
V: TRBV5-1
D: TRBD2
CDR3: CASTYSGTNEQFF
DNA: TGCGCCAGCACCTATAGCGGGACGAATGAGCAGTTCTTC

J: TRBJ2-2
size: NA
V: TRBV6-5
D: NA
CDR3: CASSYRDYRTGELFF
DNA: TGTGCCAGCAGTTACCGTGATTACAGGACCGGGGAGCTGTTTTTT

J: TRBJ1-2
size: NA
V: TRBV27
D: TRBD1
CDR3: CASSPSSTGGNGYTF
DNA: TGTGCCAGCAGTCCATCCTCGACAGGGGGCAACGGCTACACCTTC

J: TRBJ1-1
size: NA
V: TRBV18
D: NA
CDR3: CASSPDNPDTEAFF
DNA: TGTGCCAGCTCACCAGACAACCCCGACACTGAAGCTTTCTTT

J: TRBJ2-7
size: NA
V: TRBV4-1
D: TRBD1
CDR3: CASSWDRAYEQYF
DNA: TGCGCCAGCAGCTGGGACAGAGCCTACGAGCAGTACTTC

J: TRBJ2-3
size: NA
V: TRBV5-1
D: TRBD1
CDR3: CASSLGTAGNTDTQYF
DNA: TGCGCCAGCAGCCTTGGGACAGCCGGGAACACAGATACGCAGTATTTT

J: TRBJ2-2
size: NA
V: TRBV24-1
D: NA
CDR3: CATSDPRTANTGELFF
DNA: TGTGCCACCAGTGACCCTAGGACAGCGAACACCGGGGAGCTGTTTTTT

J: TRBJ2-1
size: few
V: TRBV18
D: NA
CDR3: CASSPGTSGLNEQFF
DNA: TGTGCCAGCTCACCCGGGACTTCCGGACTTAATGAGCAGTTCTTC

J: TRBJ1-2
size: NA
V: TRBV18
D: NA
CDR3: CASSPPVEEGAGSYTF
DNA: TGTGCCAGCTCACCACCGGTGGAGGAGGGAGCGGGGAGCTACACCTTC

J: TRBJ2-7
size: NA
V: TRBV9
D: NA
CDR3: CASSSRTDSSYEQYF
DNA: TGTGCCAGCAGCTCTCGGACAGACAGCTCCTACGAGCAGTACTTC

J: TRBJ2-1
size: NA
V: TRBV30
D: NA
CDR3: CAWSQGGQRSNEQFF
DNA: TGTGCCTGGAGCCAGGGGGGACAGCGAAGCAATGAGCAGTTCTTC

J: TRBJ2-1
size: once
V: TRBV18
D: NA
CDR3: CASSPPMPGDEQFF
DNA: TGTGCCAGCTCACCCCCTATGCCAGGGGATGAGCAGTTCTTC

J: TRBJ1-4
size: NA
V: TRBV5-6
D: NA
CDR3: CASSRDRVANEKLFF
DNA: TGTGCCAGCAGCCGCGACAGAGTGGCTAATGAAAAACTGTTTTTT

J: TRBJ2-5
size: NA
V: TRBV3-1/TRBV3-2
D: NA
CDR3: CASSQDKGRGQETQYF
DNA: TGTGCCAGCAGCCAAGATAAAGGAAGGGGACAAGAGACCCAGTACTTC

J: TRBJ1-2
size: NA
V: TRBV30
D: TRBD1
CDR3: CAWSQQGNYGYTF
DNA: TGTGCCTGGTCACAACAGGGGAACTATGGCTACACCTTC

J: TRBJ1-2
size: NA
V: TRBV15
D: NA
CDR3: CATSRDLSGGGRGGYTF
DNA: TGTGCCACCAGCAGAGATCTGAGTGGGGGGGGAAGAGGCGGCTACACCTTC

J: TRBJ1-1
size: NA
V: TRBV30
D: NA
CDR3: CACHRVTEAFF
DNA: TGTGCCTGCCACAGGGTCACTGAAGCTTTCTTT

J: TRBJ1-2
size: NA
V: TRBV3-1/TRBV3-2
D: NA
CDR3: CASSQASQGGYTF
DNA: TGTGCCAGCAGCCAAGCCTCGCAGGGGGGCTACACCTTC

J: TRBJ1-1
size: NA
V: TRBV20-1
D: NA
CDR3: CSAIVLEGAFF
DNA: TGCAGTGCTATAGTCCTGGAGGGAGCTTTCTTT

J: TRBJ1-1
size: NA
V: TRBV28
D: NA
CDR3: CASSLFKHSNTEAFF
DNA: TGTGCCAGCAGTTTATTCAAACATTCGAACACTGAAGCTTTCTTT

J: TRBJ1-5
size: few
V: TRBV19
D: TRBD1
CDR3: CASSGTGSQPQHF
DNA: TGTGCCAGTAGTGGGACAGGGTCTCAGCCCCAGCATTTT

J: TRBJ2-3
size: NA
V: TRBV6-5
D: NA
CDR3: CASSSPAATDTQYF
DNA: TGTGCCAGCAGTTCGCCCGCGGCAACAGATACGCAGTATTTT

J: TRBJ2-7
size: NA
V: TRBV27
D: NA
CDR3: CASSRGLGGYEQYF
DNA: TGTGCCAGCAGTAGAGGGCTGGGGGGTTACGAGCAGTACTTC

J: TRBJ1-2
size: once
V: TRBV5-6
D: NA
CDR3: CASSLVQADYGYTF
DNA: TGTGCCAGCAGCTTGGTGCAGGCTGACTATGGCTACACCTTC

J: TRBJ2-7
size: NA
V: TRBV6-5
D: NA
CDR3: CASTELGTSYEQYF
DNA: TGTGCCAGCACCGAGTTGGGGACAAGCTACGAGCAGTACTTC

J: TRBJ1-5
size: NA
V: TRBV15
D: NA
CDR3: CATSRELGDQPQHF
DNA: TGTGCCACCAGCAGGGAGCTGGGAGATCAGCCCCAGCATTTT

J: TRBJ1-2
size: NA
V: TRBV30
D: NA
CDR3: CAWNEGQGHYGYTF
DNA: TGTGCCTGGAACGAAGGCCAGGGGCACTATGGCTACACCTTC

J: TRBJ2-3
size: NA
V: TRBV19
D: TRBD1
CDR3: CASRGTGRDTQYF
DNA: TGTGCCAGTAGGGGGACAGGGCGGGATACGCAGTATTTT

J: TRBJ1-2
size: NA
V: TRBV4-1
D: TRBD1
CDR3: CASSQVPGGGFGYTF
DNA: TGCGCCAGCAGCCAAGTCCCAGGGGGCGGCTTTGGCTACACCTTC

J: TRBJ2-5
size: NA
V: TRBV3-1/TRBV3-2
D: NA
CDR3: CASSQVLQYQETQYF
DNA: TGTGCCAGCAGCCAAGTGCTACAGTACCAAGAGACCCAGTACTTC

J: TRBJ2-3
size: NA
V: TRBV29-1
D: NA
CDR3: CSVGSGRGRTDTQYF
DNA: TGCAGCGTTGGTTCGGGGCGAGGGAGGACAGATACGCAGTATTTT

J: TRBJ2-7
size: NA
V: TRBV7-9
D: NA
CDR3: CASSTSGWQTGSYEQYF
DNA: TGTGCCAGCAGCACATCTGGGTGGCAGACGGGGTCCTACGAGCAGTACTTC

J: TRBJ2-1
size: NA
V: TRBV11-2
D: TRBD1
CDR3: CASSLGPQGYNEQFF
DNA: TGTGCCAGCAGCTTAGGGCCACAGGGGTACAATGAGCAGTTCTTC

J: TRBJ2-1
size: NA
V: TRBV12-5
D: NA
CDR3: CASGLGPNEQFF
DNA: TGTGCTAGTGGTCTGGGGCCCAATGAGCAGTTCTTC